These T cell receptor beta chains were read from a single sample in a study of graft-versus-host responses after intestinal transplantation. TCRdb's copy holds only in-frame clones and misses some; the assay was immunoSEQ multiplex PCR. The sample holds tens of thousands of clones, roughly 92% seen once. Antigens for these TCRs are unknown. Sequenced here: unstimulated CD4+ T cells sorted from spleen or lymph node cells, sampled before intestinal transplant. These receptors were taken from a human donor who received an intestinal transplant. Both conserved end residues are part of each CDR3. Fields, in order: V gene, J gene, clone size, D gene, CDR3 length, CDR3 DNA, CDR3 protein. The D gene is left open where the match is weak. Size values are once, few and many counts, or a class for expanded clones, and some rows have none.

V gene: TRBV5-5
J gene: TRBJ1-2
clone size: .
D gene: .
CDR3 length: 14
CDR3 DNA: TGTGCCAGCAGCTTGGCACGGGAGACCTATGGCTACACCTTC
CDR3 protein: CASSLARETYGYTF

V gene: TRBV19
J gene: TRBJ1-6
clone size: .
D gene: .
CDR3 length: 15
CDR3 DNA: TGTGCCAGTAGTTGGAGACTCGAGCTGAATTCACCCCTCCACTTT
CDR3 protein: CASSWRLELNSPLHF

V gene: TRBV10-3
J gene: TRBJ2-2
clone size: once
D gene: .
CDR3 length: 15
CDR3 DNA: TGTGCCATCAAGGGGGATCGGGGGGACACCGGGGAGCTGTTTTTT
CDR3 protein: CAIKGDRGDTGELFF

V gene: TRBV5-4
J gene: TRBJ1-1
clone size: once
D gene: TRBD1
CDR3 length: 13
CDR3 DNA: TGTGCCAGCAGACCACAGGGGCCGAGCGAAGCTTTCTTT
CDR3 protein: CASRPQGPSEAFF

V gene: TRBV27
J gene: TRBJ2-4
clone size: .
D gene: TRBD1
CDR3 length: 15
CDR3 DNA: TGTGCCAGCAGTAGGGACAGGGCCGCCAAAAACATTCAGTACTTC
CDR3 protein: CASSRDRAAKNIQYF

V gene: TRBV30
J gene: TRBJ2-7
clone size: .
D gene: TRBD1
CDR3 length: 12
CDR3 DNA: TGTGCCTGGAGTCCGGACAGGGACGAGCAGTACTTC
CDR3 protein: CAWSPDRDEQYF

V gene: TRBV4-2
J gene: TRBJ2-4
clone size: .
D gene: TRBD2
CDR3 length: 15
CDR3 DNA: TGTGCCAGCAGCCAGATTAGCGGGAGGGAAAACATTCAGTACTTC
CDR3 protein: CASSQISGRENIQYF

V gene: TRBV27
J gene: TRBJ2-2
clone size: .
D gene: .
CDR3 length: 12
CDR3 DNA: TGTGCCAGCAGTCGACCGACCGGGGAGCTGTTTTTT
CDR3 protein: CASSRPTGELFF

V gene: TRBV5-1
J gene: TRBJ2-7
clone size: few
D gene: TRBD1
CDR3 length: 16
CDR3 DNA: TGCGCCAGCAGCCTGGACGCGGGACAGGGATTCTACGAGCAGTACTTC
CDR3 protein: CASSLDAGQGFYEQYF

V gene: TRBV2
J gene: TRBJ1-6
clone size: .
D gene: .
CDR3 length: 14
CDR3 DNA: TGTGCCAGCAGACCAAAATGGACGGGGGTCACCCTCCACTTT
CDR3 protein: CASRPKWTGVTLHF

V gene: TRBV6-6
J gene: TRBJ1-1
clone size: .
D gene: .
CDR3 length: 12
CDR3 DNA: TGTGCCAGCAGGCTTTACGGGGGGTCAGCTTTCTTT
CDR3 protein: CASRLYGGSAFF

V gene: TRBV7-9
J gene: TRBJ1-1
clone size: few
D gene: TRBD1
CDR3 length: 15
CDR3 DNA: TGTGCCAGCAGCTCGGACAGGGGGCTGAACACTGAAGCTTTCTTT
CDR3 protein: CASSSDRGLNTEAFF

V gene: TRBV6-5
J gene: TRBJ2-5
clone size: .
D gene: TRBD1
CDR3 length: 15
CDR3 DNA: TGTGCCAGCAGCCTAGTGACAGGGGATAGAGAGACCCAGTACTTC
CDR3 protein: CASSLVTGDRETQYF

V gene: TRBV7-8
J gene: TRBJ1-1
clone size: .
D gene: .
CDR3 length: 15
CDR3 DNA: TGTGCCAGCAGCTTTGACAGCGCAGGGAACACTGAAGCTTTCTTT
CDR3 protein: CASSFDSAGNTEAFF

V gene: TRBV18
J gene: TRBJ1-6
clone size: .
D gene: TRBD1
CDR3 length: 14
CDR3 DNA: TGTGCCAGCTCACCACAGGGGGCAGATTCACCCCTCCACTTT
CDR3 protein: CASSPQGADSPLHF

V gene: TRBV27
J gene: TRBJ2-3
clone size: .
D gene: .
CDR3 length: 15
CDR3 DNA: TGTGCCAGCAGTTTGTCCTGGCTTTACACAGATACGCAGTATTTT
CDR3 protein: CASSLSWLYTDTQYF

V gene: TRBV18
J gene: TRBJ1-5
clone size: .
D gene: .
CDR3 length: 14
CDR3 DNA: TGTGCCAGCTCACCAGTGTCGACGGGCAGACCCCAGCATTTT
CDR3 protein: CASSPVSTGRPQHF

V gene: TRBV7-2
J gene: TRBJ1-1
clone size: once
D gene: .
CDR3 length: 16
CDR3 DNA: TGTGCCAGCAGCCCCAGCCTCGGGGGTTATGGGACTGAAGCTTTCTTT
CDR3 protein: CASSPSLGGYGTEAFF

V gene: TRBV7-7
J gene: TRBJ2-5
clone size: once
D gene: .
CDR3 length: 15
CDR3 DNA: TGTGCCAGCAGCTTAGGAACCGGGACCCAAGAGACCCAGTACTTC
CDR3 protein: CASSLGTGTQETQYF

V gene: TRBV7-6
J gene: TRBJ2-7
clone size: .
D gene: .
CDR3 length: 12
CDR3 DNA: TGTGCCAGCAGCTTAGAAGGGCGGAAGCAGTACTTC
CDR3 protein: CASSLEGRKQYF

V gene: TRBV14
J gene: TRBJ2-3
clone size: .
D gene: .
CDR3 length: 14
CDR3 DNA: TGTGCCAGCAGCCAAGCACTATCTTTTGGGCCGCAGTATTTT
CDR3 protein: CASSQALSFGPQYF

V gene: TRBV25-1
J gene: TRBJ1-1
clone size: .
D gene: TRBD1
CDR3 length: 15
CDR3 DNA: TGTGCCAGCAGTGGTTCCGGGACAGGGGGCACTGAAGCTTTCTTT
CDR3 protein: CASSGSGTGGTEAFF

V gene: TRBV7-9
J gene: TRBJ2-7
clone size: .
D gene: TRBD2
CDR3 length: 16
CDR3 DNA: TGTGCCAGCAGCTCTACCTCGACTAGCGGGAGTTACGAGCAGTACTTC
CDR3 protein: CASSSTSTSGSYEQYF

V gene: TRBV21-1
J gene: TRBJ1-1
clone size: .
D gene: .
CDR3 length: 14
CDR3 DNA: TGTGCCAGCAGCAAGGCGCAGGGGTGCACTGAAGCTTTCTTT
CDR3 protein: CASSKAQGCTEAFF

V gene: TRBV30
J gene: TRBJ1-2
clone size: .
D gene: TRBD1
CDR3 length: 15
CDR3 DNA: TGTGCCTGGAGTGTACAGGGACAGGGGTTCTATGGCTACACCTTC
CDR3 protein: CAWSVQGQGFYGYTF

V gene: TRBV5-1
J gene: TRBJ2-2
clone size: .
D gene: TRBD2
CDR3 length: 15
CDR3 DNA: TGCGCCAGCAGCTTGACTAGCGGGTACACCGGGGAGCTGTTTTTT
CDR3 protein: CASSLTSGYTGELFF

V gene: TRBV19
J gene: TRBJ1-5
clone size: .
D gene: .
CDR3 length: 16
CDR3 DNA: TGTGCCAGTAGTATAGTGGGGGGGGGTGGCAATCAGCCCCAGCATTTT
CDR3 protein: CASSIVGGGGNQPQHF

V gene: TRBV5-8
J gene: TRBJ1-1
clone size: .
D gene: .
CDR3 length: 15
CDR3 DNA: TGTGCCAGCAGCTTCAGGGTCGGGCTGAACACTGAAGCTTTCTTT
CDR3 protein: CASSFRVGLNTEAFF

V gene: TRBV6-6
J gene: TRBJ1-1
clone size: .
D gene: TRBD1
CDR3 length: 15
CDR3 DNA: TGTGCCAGCAGGATTAGACAGGGGCCTAACACTGAAGCTTTCTTT
CDR3 protein: CASRIRQGPNTEAFF

V gene: TRBV5-4
J gene: TRBJ2-2
clone size: .
D gene: .
CDR3 length: 17
CDR3 DNA: TGTGCCAGCAGCTTGGGGGGAGGCCCTTTGAGGACCGGGGAGCTGTTTTTT
CDR3 protein: CASSLGGGPLRTGELFF

V gene: TRBV9
J gene: TRBJ2-1
clone size: .
D gene: TRBD2
CDR3 length: 18
CDR3 DNA: TGTGCCAGCAGCGTAGCAAAGGGGCGGGAGGGCCCCTACAATGAGCAGTTCTTC
CDR3 protein: CASSVAKGREGPYNEQFF

V gene: TRBV10-1
J gene: TRBJ2-3
clone size: .
D gene: TRBD2
CDR3 length: 16
CDR3 DNA: TGCGCCAGCAGTGAGTCCAGAGCGGGAGGCAGGGATACGCAGTATTTT
CDR3 protein: CASSESRAGGRDTQYF

V gene: TRBV18
J gene: TRBJ1-1
clone size: .
D gene: TRBD1
CDR3 length: 15
CDR3 DNA: TGTGCCAGCTCACCATACACAGGGGGCAATACTGAAGCTTTCTTT
CDR3 protein: CASSPYTGGNTEAFF

V gene: TRBV14
J gene: TRBJ2-7
clone size: .
D gene: .
CDR3 length: 16
CDR3 DNA: TGTGCCAGCAGCCAAGAGATTAGGTACAGGGTCTACGAGCAGTACTTC
CDR3 protein: CASSQEIRYRVYEQYF

V gene: TRBV6-6
J gene: TRBJ2-7
clone size: once
D gene: TRBD1
CDR3 length: 14
CDR3 DNA: TGTGCCAGCCGCGGGACAGGGGTTACCTACGAGCAGTACTTC
CDR3 protein: CASRGTGVTYEQYF

V gene: TRBV27
J gene: TRBJ2-7
clone size: .
D gene: TRBD1
CDR3 length: 13
CDR3 DNA: TGTGCCAGCAGAAGGACAGGGTTAATCGAGCAGTACTTC
CDR3 protein: CASRRTGLIEQYF

V gene: TRBV5-1
J gene: TRBJ2-2
clone size: .
D gene: TRBD2
CDR3 length: 16
CDR3 DNA: TGCGCCAGCAGCCCTTTGGGGAGGGCGAACACCGGGGAGCTGTTTTTT
CDR3 protein: CASSPLGRANTGELFF

V gene: TRBV5-6
J gene: TRBJ2-1
clone size: .
D gene: TRBD2
CDR3 length: 17
CDR3 DNA: TGTGCCAGCAGCTTGTTGAAACTAGCGGGAGTGTCCAATGAGCAGTTCTTC
CDR3 protein: CASSLLKLAGVSNEQFF

V gene: TRBV28
J gene: TRBJ1-4
clone size: once
D gene: .
CDR3 length: 17
CDR3 DNA: TGTGCCAGCAGTTTAGTGGGGGGCCCTCGGAGTAATGAAAAACTGTTTTTT
CDR3 protein: CASSLVGGPRSNEKLFF

V gene: TRBV18
J gene: TRBJ2-7
clone size: .
D gene: .
CDR3 length: 13
CDR3 DNA: TGTGCCAGCTCACCAAAGATAACCTACGAGCAGTACTTC
CDR3 protein: CASSPKITYEQYF

V gene: TRBV5-1
J gene: TRBJ2-2
clone size: .
D gene: TRBD2
CDR3 length: 16
CDR3 DNA: TGCGCCAGCAGCCCCGTAGCGGGAGCCAACACCGGGGAGCTGTTTTTT
CDR3 protein: CASSPVAGANTGELFF

V gene: TRBV28
J gene: TRBJ2-4
clone size: .
D gene: .
CDR3 length: 15
CDR3 DNA: TGTGCCAGCAGTCCCCAATCAGGGTCCAAAAACATTCAGTACTTC
CDR3 protein: CASSPQSGSKNIQYF

V gene: TRBV28
J gene: TRBJ2-7
clone size: .
D gene: TRBD1
CDR3 length: 13
CDR3 DNA: TGTGCCAGACTAAGACAGGGCCCCTACGAGCAGTACTTC
CDR3 protein: CARLRQGPYEQYF

V gene: TRBV4-2
J gene: TRBJ2-3
clone size: once
D gene: .
CDR3 length: 17
CDR3 DNA: TGTGCCAGCAGCCAAGAATCACTAGTGGGCAGCACAGATACGCAGTATTTT
CDR3 protein: CASSQESLVGSTDTQYF

V gene: TRBV15
J gene: TRBJ1-3
clone size: .
D gene: .
CDR3 length: 16
CDR3 DNA: TGTGCCACCAGCAGAGATCTGGGAAACGCTGGAAACACCATATATTTT
CDR3 protein: CATSRDLGNAGNTIYF

V gene: TRBV5-4
J gene: TRBJ1-1
clone size: once
D gene: .
CDR3 length: 13
CDR3 DNA: TGTGCCAGCAGCTTGACCGGGGGCACTGAAGCTTTCTTT
CDR3 protein: CASSLTGGTEAFF